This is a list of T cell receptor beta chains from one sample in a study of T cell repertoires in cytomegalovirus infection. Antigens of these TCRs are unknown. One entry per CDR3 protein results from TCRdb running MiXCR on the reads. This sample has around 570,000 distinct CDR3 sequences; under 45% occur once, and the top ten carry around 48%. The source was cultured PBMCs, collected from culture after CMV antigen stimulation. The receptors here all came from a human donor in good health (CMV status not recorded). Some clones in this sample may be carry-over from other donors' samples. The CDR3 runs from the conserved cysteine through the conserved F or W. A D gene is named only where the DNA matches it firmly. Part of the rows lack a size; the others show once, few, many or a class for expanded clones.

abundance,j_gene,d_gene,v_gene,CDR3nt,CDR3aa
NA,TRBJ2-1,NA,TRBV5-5,TGTGCCAGCAGCTTTCCGGGGACGAGCGGGTTCTTC,CASSFPGTSGFF
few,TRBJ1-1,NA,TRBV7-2,TGTGCCAGCAGCCAGCGGAGGGACACTGAAGCTTTCTTT,CASSQRRDTEAFF
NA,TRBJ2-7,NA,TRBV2,TGTGCCAGCAACACTGACAGTTACGAGCAGTACTTC,CASNTDSYEQYF
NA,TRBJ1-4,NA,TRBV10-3,TGTGCCATCAGTGAGTCCTCAACTAATGAAAAACTGTTTTTT,CAISESSTNEKLFF
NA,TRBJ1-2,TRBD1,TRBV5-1,TGCGCCAGCAGCTTCCGGACAGGATCAAATGGCTACACCTTC,CASSFRTGSNGYTF
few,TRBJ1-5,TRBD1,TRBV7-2,TGTGCCAGCAGCTCCCTGGGACAGCCGGGTCAGCCCCAGCATTTT,CASSSLGQPGQPQHF
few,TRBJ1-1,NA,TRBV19,TGTGCCAGTAAAGGGCAGGGAAGAGGCACTGAAGCTTTCTTT,CASKGQGRGTEAFF
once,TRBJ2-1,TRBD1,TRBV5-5,TGTGCCAGCAGCTTCACAGGGGCCCCGGGGTATGAGCAGTTCTTC,CASSFTGAPGYEQFF
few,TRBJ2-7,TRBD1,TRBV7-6,TGTGCCAGCAGCCCGGGACAGGGTAGATTCGGCTCCGAGCAGTACTTC,CASSPGQGRFGSEQYF
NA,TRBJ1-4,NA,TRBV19,TGTGCCAGTAGTGTGGACGGATTAGGTGAAAAACTGTTTTTT,CASSVDGLGEKLFF
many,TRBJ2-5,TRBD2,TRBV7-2,TGTGCCAGCAGAGGACTAGTCTACCAAGAGACCCAGTACTTC,CASRGLVYQETQYF
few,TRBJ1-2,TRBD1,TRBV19,TGTGCCAGTAGCGCCCCAGGGGGCGGCTATGGCTACACCTTC,CASSAPGGGYGYTF
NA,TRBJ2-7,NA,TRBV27,TGTGCCAGCAGTTTATTGGTAGGGGAGATGAACGAGCAGTACTTC,CASSLLVGEMNEQYF
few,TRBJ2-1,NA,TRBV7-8,TGTGCCAGCAGCACCTCCAGGGCGGGAATCCACTCCTACAATGAGCAGTTCTTC,CASSTSRAGIHSYNEQFF
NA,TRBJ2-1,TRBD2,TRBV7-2,TGTGCCAGCAGTTTCTCCTCACCGGGACTAGCTTTAAATGAGCAGTTCTTC,CASSFSSPGLALNEQFF
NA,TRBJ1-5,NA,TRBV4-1,TGCGCCAGCAGCCAATTGGCGGTAGGGCAGCCCCAGCATTTT,CASSQLAVGQPQHF
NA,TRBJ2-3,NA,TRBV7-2,TGTGCCAGCAGCTCCCAACCGTTACAGGGTTTTGTGGATACGCAGTATTTT,CASSSQPLQGFVDTQYF
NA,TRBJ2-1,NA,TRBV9,TGTGCCAGCAGCGTAGTCCCAGGTCCGAACAATGAGCAGTTCTTC,CASSVVPGPNNEQFF
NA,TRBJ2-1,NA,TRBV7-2,TGTGCCAGCAGCTCTCACTCCTACAATGAGCAGTTCTTC,CASSSHSYNEQFF
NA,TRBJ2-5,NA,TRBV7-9,TGTGCCAGCAGCTCAGAAGGGGGGAGCCAAGAGACCCAGTACTTC,CASSSEGGSQETQYF
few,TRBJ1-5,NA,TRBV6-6,TGTGCCAGCACCGGGGGAGAACCCTCGGGGCTGTGGAAGCCCCAGCATTTT,CASTGGEPSGLWKPQHF
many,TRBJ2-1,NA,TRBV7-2,TGTGCCAGCAGCTTAGGGCTTTCGCCTGTATCCTACAATGAGCAGTTCTTC,CASSLGLSPVSYNEQFF
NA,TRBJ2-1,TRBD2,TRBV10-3,TGTGCCATCAGGCCGGGACTAGCGGGAGTCAATGAGCAGTTCTTC,CAIRPGLAGVNEQFF
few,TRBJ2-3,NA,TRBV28,TGTGCCAGCAGTTTACTCGACAGTTCGAATTGGGATACGCAGTATTTT,CASSLLDSSNWDTQYF
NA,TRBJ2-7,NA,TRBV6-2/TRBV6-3,TGTGCCAGCAGTTACTACGCCGGGAAGGGGCGGTACGAGCAGTACTTC,CASSYYAGKGRYEQYF
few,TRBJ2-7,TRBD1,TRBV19,TGTGCCAGTAGTCTCGGACAGGGGGTAGCCGAGCAGTACTTC,CASSLGQGVAEQYF
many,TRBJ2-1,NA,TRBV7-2,TGTGCCAGCAGCTTAGGGGGCGAGAGCTCCTACAATGAGCAGTTCTTC,CASSLGGESSYNEQFF
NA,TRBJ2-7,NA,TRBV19,TGTGCCAGTAGTATAGCTCGAGGGGGCGAGCAGTACTTC,CASSIARGGEQYF
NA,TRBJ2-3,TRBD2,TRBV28,TGTGCCAGCAGTCCCCTCGGGGCGGGGGGGGCAGATACGCAGTATTTT,CASSPLGAGGADTQYF
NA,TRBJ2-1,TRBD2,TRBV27,TGTGCCAGCAGCCTGACTAGCGGGGGACCTGGTGAGCAGTTCTTC,CASSLTSGGPGEQFF
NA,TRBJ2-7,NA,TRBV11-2,TGTGCCAGCAGCTTTACCGGGACATCCAGTAGCGGGCAGTACTTC,CASSFTGTSSSGQYF
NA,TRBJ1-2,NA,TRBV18,TGTGCCAGCTCACCAAACGGACCTAACTATGGCTACACCTTC,CASSPNGPNYGYTF
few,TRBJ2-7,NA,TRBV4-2,TGTGCCAGCAGCTTCCAGAACAGGGCCGAGGAGAGAAACTTC,CASSFQNRAEERNF
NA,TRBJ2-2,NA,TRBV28,TGTGCCAGCAGTTTCGGACTCTATCTAGGGGGCACCGGGGAGCTGTTTTTT,CASSFGLYLGGTGELFF
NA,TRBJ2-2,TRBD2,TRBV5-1,TGCGCCAGCAGCCTAGGGACTAGCGTCTCCGGGGAGCTGTTTTTT,CASSLGTSVSGELFF
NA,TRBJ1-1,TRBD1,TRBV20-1,TGCAGTGCTCGGGACAGGGCGGGAGCTTTCTTT,CSARDRAGAFF
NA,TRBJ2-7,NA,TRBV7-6,TGTGCCAGCAGCCATGGACAGCTACGATACGAGCAGTACTTC,CASSHGQLRYEQYF
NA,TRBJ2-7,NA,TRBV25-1,TGTGCCAGCAGTGGTCCCCGAAGGGGCGCATACGAGCAGTACTTC,CASSGPRRGAYEQYF
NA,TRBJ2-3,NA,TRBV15,TGTGCCACCAGCAGAGATACGGGCCAGGGGCAGTATTTT,CATSRDTGQGQYF
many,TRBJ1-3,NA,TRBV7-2,TGTGCCAGCAGCTTTGTCCCGAGCTCTGGAAACACCATATATTTT,CASSFVPSSGNTIYF
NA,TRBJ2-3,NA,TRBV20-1,TGCAGTGCTAGAGGGACATCGACTAGCACAGATACGCAGTATTTT,CSARGTSTSTDTQYF
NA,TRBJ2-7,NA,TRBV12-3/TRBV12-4,TGTGCCAGCAGCACAGGGTTCAACGAGCAGTACTTC,CASSTGFNEQYF
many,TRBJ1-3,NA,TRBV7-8,TGTGCCAGCAGCGGAAGGTCTGGAAACACCATATATTTT,CASSGRSGNTIYF
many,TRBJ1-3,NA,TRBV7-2,TGTGCCAGCAGCTTCTCTGGAAACACCATATATTTT,CASSFSGNTIYF
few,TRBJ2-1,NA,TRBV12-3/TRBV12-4,TGTGCCAGCAGCTTAGTTAGAGGCGCGTACAATGAGCAGTTCTTC,CASSLVRGAYNEQFF
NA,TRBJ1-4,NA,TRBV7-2,TGTGCCAGCAGCTTATGGACGGGGGAAAAACTGTTTTTT,CASSLWTGEKLFF
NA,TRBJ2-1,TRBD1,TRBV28,TGTGCCAGCAGTAGGGACAGGGGTAACGATGAGCAGTTCTTC,CASSRDRGNDEQFF
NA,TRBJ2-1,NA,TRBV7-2,TGTGCCAGCGGCATCAACTCCTACAATGAGCAGTTCTTC,CASGINSYNEQFF
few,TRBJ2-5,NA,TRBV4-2,TGTGCCAGCAGCCAAGATAGGGGGCGGGGTGAGGAGACCCAGTACTTC,CASSQDRGRGEETQYF
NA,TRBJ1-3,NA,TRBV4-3,TGCGCCAGCAGCCACAGGGGTCGGGGGGACACCATATATTTT,CASSHRGRGDTIYF
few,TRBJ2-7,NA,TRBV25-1,TGTGCCGCTAAGGCAGGGAGTTACGAGCAGTACTTC,CAAKAGSYEQYF
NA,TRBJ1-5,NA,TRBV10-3,TGTGCCATCAGTGAGCGTTTCGGCAATCAGCCCCAGCATTTT,CAISERFGNQPQHF
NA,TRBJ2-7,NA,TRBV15,TGTGCCACCAGCAGAGAGGGGGGGCTTACCTACGAGCAGTACTTC,CATSREGGLTYEQYF
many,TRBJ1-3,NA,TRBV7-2,TGTGCCAGCAGCTTTAGGGTAGCCTCTGGAAACACCATATATTTT,CASSFRVASGNTIYF
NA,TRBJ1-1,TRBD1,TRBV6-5,TGTGCCAGCAGTTACACGACAGGGACCGTGGCTTTCTTT,CASSYTTGTVAFF
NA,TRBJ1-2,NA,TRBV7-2,TGTGCCAGCAGCCCGACAGTTAATTATGGCTACACCTTC,CASSPTVNYGYTF
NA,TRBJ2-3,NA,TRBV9,TGTGCCAGCAGCGTAGGGGCAGGAATCGCGGGGGCCATGACAGATACGCAGTATTTT,CASSVGAGIAGAMTDTQYF
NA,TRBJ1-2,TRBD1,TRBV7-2,TGTGCCAGCAGCTTAAAATATGCAGGGGGCCATGGCTACACCTTC,CASSLKYAGGHGYTF
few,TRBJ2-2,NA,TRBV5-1,TGCGCCAGCAGCTTGAGCCAAACCGGGGAGCTGTTTTTT,CASSLSQTGELFF
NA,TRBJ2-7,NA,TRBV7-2,TGTGCCAGCAGCTTAACTAAGGGTCAATACGGGCAGTACTTC,CASSLTKGQYGQYF